These T cell receptor beta chains were read from a single sample in a study of blood T cell repertoires in COVID-19. Assay used: immunoSEQ multiplex PCR; TCRdb lists only in-frame clones, some missing. The profile shows 650,000 to 800,000 clones, 70% to 90% of them singletons. Material: peripheral blood. The receptors here all came from a woman between 18 and 29 years old with acute or convalescent COVID-19. CDR3s include the opening cysteine and the closing phenylalanine or tryptophan. The size field is filled for only some rows; it gives once, few, many or a size class.

V: TRBV6-2/TRBV6-3; size: few; CDR3: CASSPTSDTGELFF
V: TRBV5-1; size: once; CDR3: CASSRNPGSTGELFF
V: TRBV4-1; size: -; CDR3: CASSQGTRTQRQETQYF
V: TRBV19; size: -; CDR3: CASSMAGGDPTNYGYTF
V: TRBV10-3; size: -; CDR3: CAISDSTGDGYTF
V: TRBV5-1; size: -; CDR3: CASSSGLLYTF
V: TRBV7-6; size: -; CDR3: CASSFDRARDEKLFF
V: TRBV13; size: -; CDR3: CASRGGNTIYF
V: TRBV6-5; size: -; CDR3: CASSYSIHRSNTEAFF
V: TRBV6-4; size: once; CDR3: CASTNNRDPYHAEAFF
V: TRBV7-9; size: -; CDR3: CASSPLSSPLHF
V: TRBV27; size: -; CDR3: CASSSRQGASNQPQHF
V: TRBV5-1; size: -; CDR3: CASSLEWQAGANVLTF
V: TRBV7-6; size: few; CDR3: CASSFVASFVGSGGNTEAFF
V: TRBV6-4; size: -; CDR3: CASSPGGDTGELFF
V: TRBV24-1; size: -; CDR3: CATSGENTEAFF
V: TRBV2; size: -; CDR3: CASSDAGGYGYTF